Following are 10 T cell receptor beta chains from one sample sequenced in a study of blood T cell repertoires in COVID-19. TCRdb keeps only in-frame clones here, not all; method: immunoSEQ multiplex PCR. The table lists about 270,000 clones, 88% of them singletons. The sample consisted of PBMCs or T cells enriched from blood (not recorded which). All receptors come from a woman between 50 and 59 years old who had recovered from COVID-19.

The chain carries TRBV5-4 and TRBJ2-7, with TRBD2 matching over 10 bases. The CDR3 runs to 16 residues. The germline gives CDR1 SGHNT, CDR2 YYREEE (reference sequence). The V segment lost 3 bases and the J segment 6 bases; nucleotides outside the gene matches: 12. The CDR3 reads CASSSGLAQTRPEQYF. For the CDR3, the DNA is TGTGCCAGCAGCTCGGGACTAGCGCAGACCCGACCCGAGCAGTACTTC. Full variable domain (rest looked up from reference TRBV5-4 and TRBJ2-7): ETGVTQSPTHLIKTRGQQVTLRCSSQSGHNTVSWYQQALGQGPQFIFQYYREEENGRGNFPPRFSGLQFPNYSSELNVNALELDDSALYLCASSSGLAQTRPEQYFGPGTRLTVT.

This chain uses TRBV2 with TRBJ2-3; D may be TRBD2 (6 bases). The CDR3 contains 13 residues. V lost 7 bases, J lost 1 base, and 9 bases lay in between. The germline V gene encodes CDR1 SNHLY and CDR2 FYNNEI. For the CDR3, the DNA is TGTGCCAGCATTAGCGGACGCACAGATACGCAGTATTTT. Protein product: CASISGRTDTQYF.

This chain joins TRBV19 and TRBJ1-4, with D unclear. From germline, CDR1 is LNHDA and CDR2 SQIVND (reference sequence). This CDR3 has 14 amino acids. V gave up 6 bases and J gave up 1 base, with 9 bases separating them. CDR3 DNA: TGTGCCAGTAGAGGCGGGAGAACTAATGAAAAACTGTTTTTT. Protein sequence: CASRGGRTNEKLFF.

This clone has more than one count but fewer than ten. V and J are TRBV4-2 and TRBJ2-7; 12 nucleotides line up with TRBD2. The CDR3 has 16 residues. The V segment lost 4 bases and the J segment 7 bases; nucleotides outside the gene matches: 11. Germline CDR1 LGHNA, CDR2 YNFKEQ. For the CDR3, the DNA is TGTGCCAGCAGCCGAGATCTAGCGGGAGGGCCTCAGGAGCAGTACTTC. It translates to CASSRDLAGGPQEQYF.

In its sample, this clone was seen once. The chain combines TRBV7-2 with TRBJ1-6; 7 bases fit TRBD1. J lost 10 bases, V lost 3 bases, and 6 bases had no gene match. CDR1 and CDR2 from the germline V gene are SGHTA and FQGNSA. The CDR3 covers 14 residues. CDR3 DNA sequence: TGTGCCAGCAGCTTCGGGACAGTGGGATCACCCCTCCACTTT. It translates to CASSFGTVGSPLHF.

The chain carries TRBV27 and TRBJ2-7; TRBD2 matches at 12 bases. CDR3 length: 13 residues. Germline assignment: CDR1 MNHEY and CDR2 SMNVEV (reference sequence). The trim removed 8 bases at V and 7 bases at J, leaving 6 bases unmatched. The CDR3 DNA reads as TGTGCCAGCGGCCTAGCGGGAGGGAGGGAGCAGTACTTC. This encodes CASGLAGGREQYF.

In its sample, this clone was seen once. This chain connects TRBV19 to TRBJ1-3; no firm D call. The CDR3 is 15 residues long. The germline V and J ends were trimmed by 7 bases and 0 bases, with 13 bases remaining between them. Germline-derived CDR1 and CDR2 are LNHDA and SQIVND (reference sequence). The CDR3 sequence is CASTEDSNSGNTIYF. The CDR3 DNA is TGTGCCAGTACCGAGGACTCTAACTCTGGAAACACCATATATTTT.

V gene TRBV7-3 combines with J gene TRBJ1-1, with TRBD1 matching over 11 bases. CDR3 length equals 14 residues. Germline V gene sequence: CDR1 SGHTA, CDR2 FQGTGA. V shed 2 bases and J 5 bases; nucleotides not matched to a gene: 1. The CDR3 nucleotides read TGTGCCAGCAGCTTAGGACAGGGGGCAACTGAAGCTTTCTTT. Protein sequence: CASSLGQGATEAFF.

The rearrangement uses TRBV5-4 and TRBJ2-1; tentatively, D is TRBD1 (6 bases). The CDR3 sequence is 15 residues long. V gave up 1 base and J gave up 4 bases, with 12 bases separating them. The germline CDR1 and CDR2 sequences are SGHNT and YYREEE (reference sequence). CDR3 coding DNA: TGTGCCAGCAGCTTGAGGACAGAGGTTTACAATGAGCAGTTCTTC. It specifies CASSLRTEVYNEQFF.

The CDR3 here is CASSPDSSDNQPQHF. The CDR3 nucleotides are TGTGCCAGCAGCCCCGACAGTTCAGACAATCAGCCCCAGCATTTT. The chain has TRBV9 and TRBJ1-5; D is perhaps TRBD1 (5 bases). Germline V gene sequence: CDR1 SGDLS, CDR2 YYNGEE. CDR3 size: 15 residues. Trimming removed 4 bases from V and 3 bases from J, with 14 bases in between. Based on the CDR3 plus reference TRBV9 and TRBJ1-5, the full variable domain is DSGVTQTPKHLITATGQRVTLRCSPRSGDLSVYWYQQSLDQGLQFLIQYYNGEERAKGNILERFSAQQFPDLHSELNLSSLELGDSALYFCASSPDSSDNQPQHFGDGTRLSIL.